The 17 T cell receptor beta chains in this list originate from one sample, sequenced in a study of pediatric ulcerative colitis. Produced via immunoSEQ multiplex PCR; TCRdb's table is partial and in-frame only. The repertoire includes 30,000 to 40,000 clones, 80% to 85% of them detected once, and approximately 1.1% sits in the top ten. The rectum was sampled with one to two pinch biopsies at colonoscopy. The sequenced sample was gut tissue. These receptors all come from a boy aged 10-17 years with mild ulcerative colitis.

This sequence joins TRBV29-1 and TRBJ1-2; 8 bases align to TRBD1. Looked up from germline, CDR1 is SQVTM and CDR2 is ANQGSEA. The junction had 7 bases not matched to a gene; V was cut back by 6 bases and J by 7 bases. The CDR3 has 12 residues. CDR3 region: CSVQDRVGGYTF. The CDR3 DNA reads TGCAGCGTCCAGGACAGGGTCGGTGGCTACACCTTC.

The rearrangement links TRBV6-6 to TRBJ1-4; D gene uncertain. The V gene's germline CDR1 is MNHNY and CDR2 SVGAGI (reference sequence). Between the trimmed V and J ends, which lost 0 bases and 7 bases, there was a span of 15 bases. This CDR3 spans 16 amino acids. In nucleotides, the CDR3 is TGTGCCAGCAGTTACTCGAAGGACTGGGAGGGTGAAAAACTGTTTTTT. It codes for CASSYSKDWEGEKLFF.

The rearrangement joins TRBV30 to TRBJ1-5; maybe TRBD1 (5 bases). This CDR3 comprises 17 residues. The V and J ends lost 0 bases and 7 bases respectively, with 22 bases between them. Germline V gene lookup returns CDR1 GTSNPN and CDR2 SVGIG (reference sequence). CDR3 coding DNA: TGTGCCTGGAGTGTTAACCTCATCGACTGGAGGGGCCAGCCCCAGCATTTT. Amino acid sequence: CAWSVNLIDWRGQPQHF.

The chain recombines TRBV7-3 with TRBJ2-5; 10 nucleotides line up with TRBD2. The V and J ends lost 3 bases and 5 bases, in that order; junction bases with no gene match: 9. Germline loops: CDR1 SGHTA, CDR2 FQGTGA. This CDR3 region has 16 residues. The CDR3 spells CASSLFKRGGSETQYF. In nucleotides, the CDR3 is TGTGCCAGCAGCTTGTTCAAGCGGGGGGGCAGTGAGACCCAGTACTTC.

CDR3 DNA: TGTGCCAGCAGCACCTCAACAAACACAGATACGCAGTATTTT. Protein: CASSTSTNTDTQYF. The V and J genes are TRBV9 and TRBJ2-3; D is unclear. The CDR3 covers 14 residues. The V end lost 4 bases, the J end lost 2 bases, and 11 bases lay between the germline ends. Germline lookup yields CDR1 SGDLS and CDR2 YYNGEE.

The CDR3 protein is CASSSRDRRNQPQHF. DNA of the CDR3: TGTGCCAGCAGTTCCAGGGACAGGAGAAATCAGCCCCAGCATTTT. The chain is built from TRBV6-7 and TRBJ1-5; 8 nucleotides match TRBD1. TRBV6-7 is known as an ORF, though its function is uncertain. V shed 4 bases, J shed 4 bases, and the junction held 6 bases outside the gene matches. The length of the CDR3 is 15 residues.

The CDR3 spells CSVPTGPPSYEQYF. As DNA, the CDR3 is TGCAGCGTTCCGACAGGACCCCCTTCCTACGAGCAGTACTTC. This rearrangement joins TRBV29-1 to TRBJ2-7; a weak D match, TRBD1 (6 bases). CDR1 is SQVTM and CDR2 is ANQGSEA in the germline V gene. This CDR3 has 14 residues. V lost 5 bases and J 1 base, leaving 15 bases between the germline ends.

V usage is TRBV5-1 and J usage is TRBJ1-2, with TRBD1 matching 8 bases. The V gene end was trimmed by 0 bases and the J gene end by 0 bases; junction bases not matched to a gene: 13. CDR1 and CDR2 (germline): SGHRS, YFSETQ. CDR3 length: 19 residues. CDR3 region: CASSLDPPGTGVSNYGYTF. The CDR3 DNA is TGCGCCAGCAGCTTGGATCCCCCCGGGACAGGTGTTTCTAACTATGGCTACACCTTC. Full variable domain (missing parts from reference TRBV5-1 and TRBJ1-2): KAGVTQTPRYLIKTRGQQVTLSCSPISGHRSVSWYQQTPGQGLQFLFEYFSETQRNKGNFPGRFSGRQFSNSRSEMNVSTLELGDSALYLCASSLDPPGTGVSNYGYTFGSGTRLTVV.

This clone was seen a handful of times. V is TRBV10-3 and J is TRBJ2-1; TRBD2 aligns across 9 bases. The CDR3 consists of 16 residues. Germline CDR1 ENHRY, CDR2 SYGVKD. The J segment lost 2 bases and the V segment lost 4 bases, leaving 6 bases of the junction unmatched. This chain's CDR3 is CAISVSSGGTYNEQFF. The DNA for the CDR3 is TGTGCCATCAGTGTTTCAAGCGGGGGGACCTACAATGAGCAGTTCTTC.

The chain recombines TRBV29-1 with TRBJ2-7; 11 positions agree with TRBD1. Germline V lookup: CDR1 SQVTM, CDR2 ANQGSEA. V gave up 7 bases and J gave up 1 base; unmatched junction bases: 3. This CDR3 is 13 amino acids long. The CDR3: CSAGTGGSYEQYF. As DNA, the CDR3 is TGCAGCGCGGGGACAGGGGGATCCTACGAGCAGTACTTC.

The chain couples TRBV27 to TRBJ2-3; D not certain. The CDR3 covers 15 residues. The germline V gene has CDR1 MNHEY and CDR2 SMNVEV (reference sequence). Between the trimmed V and J ends, which lost 4 bases and 0 bases, there was a span of 11 bases. The CDR3 reads CASSYGVLSTDTQYF. In DNA, the CDR3 is TGTGCCAGCAGTTACGGCGTACTTAGCACAGATACGCAGTATTTT.

This clone was counted a single time. This sequence joins TRBV7-8 and TRBJ1-1; 7 bases agree with TRBD1. The CDR3 is made up of 15 amino acids. Germline V gene lookup returns CDR1 SGHVS and CDR2 FQNEAQ. V lost 0 bases to trimming and J lost 5 bases; unmatched junction nucleotides: 6. CDR3 nucleotides: TGTGCCAGCAGCTTAGCAAAGGGGGCGCTTACTGAAGCTTTCTTT. Protein product: CASSLAKGALTEAFF.

This chain links TRBV25-1 with TRBJ1-1; D call uncertain. The CDR3 is 15 residues long. Trimming removed 8 bases from V and 0 bases from J, with 16 bases in between. CDR1 is MGHDK and CDR2 is SYGVNS in the germline V gene. The CDR3 protein is CASSDGRSLNTEAFF. For the CDR3, the DNA is TGTGCCAGCTCTGACGGACGGAGTTTGAACACTGAAGCTTTCTTT.

The chain recombines TRBV6-5 with TRBJ2-7; D perhaps matches TRBD2 (7 bases). CDR1 MNHEY and CDR2 SVGAGI come from the germline V gene. This CDR3 region has 12 residues. The germline V and J ends were trimmed by 10 bases and 5 bases, with 15 bases remaining between them. The CDR3 DNA reads TGTGCCACCGCGCCGGGGGGCCACGAGCAGTACTTC. It is translated as CATAPGGHEQYF.

This clone appeared a single time. The V gene is TRBV11-1, the J gene TRBJ2-5; D might be TRBD1 (7 bases). The germline V gene has CDR1 SGHAT and CDR2 FQDESV (reference sequence). The V gene lost 3 bases and the J gene lost 4 bases, with 15 bases spanning the gap. The CDR3 contains 15 residues. The CDR3 DNA sequence: TGTGCCAGCAGCTTCGCCCCAGGGGGGCCAGAGACCCAGTACTTC. It specifies CASSFAPGGPETQYF.

The chain employs TRBV20-1 and TRBJ1-2; unclear D gene. Trimming cost V 6 bases and J 1 base, with 6 bases left between them. Per germline, CDR1 DFQATT and CDR2 SNEGSKA (reference sequence). The CDR3 has 11 residues. CDR3 coding DNA: TGCAGTGCCACGTATAACTATGGCTACACCTTC. Residues: CSATYNYGYTF.

This clone was seen only once. The chain employs TRBV7-2 and TRBJ2-7; TRBD2 matches at 8 bases. The CDR3 has 16 residues. The V segment lost 5 bases and the J segment 5 bases; nucleotides outside the gene matches: 14. Per germline, CDR1 SGHTA and CDR2 FQGNSA. For the CDR3, the DNA is TGTGCCAGCAGCCCTGGCGGGGGGCGCTTTGAACACGAGCAGTACTTC. The encoded protein is CASSPGGGRFEHEQYF.